Each of the 6 T cell receptor beta chains below was sequenced from the same sample in a study of blood T cell repertoires in COVID-19. The protocol was immunoSEQ multiplex PCR, while the TCRdb copy is restricted to in-frame clones and leaves out a portion. This table has about 95,000 clones, approximately 88% appearing once. Sequencing used peripheral blood. All receptors derive from a woman aged 70-85 years with acute or convalescent COVID-19.

The chain has TRBV5-1 and TRBJ2-1; D call uncertain. Germline CDR1 reads SGHRS; CDR2 reads YFSETQ. The CDR3 runs to 15 residues. Trimming took off 0 bases at V and 4 bases at J, with 11 bases between the two ends. The CDR3 is CASSLDSPIYNEQFF. The CDR3 region has the DNA TGCGCCAGCAGCTTGGACTCGCCGATTTACAATGAGCAGTTCTTC.

The gene calls are TRBV18 and TRBJ1-1, with 7 bases identical to TRBD1. Germline CDR1 reads KGHSH; CDR2 reads LQKENI. Trimming at V came to 3 bases and at J to 3 bases, leaving 7 bases not matched to a gene. This CDR3 spans 15 amino acids. The CDR3 loop is CASSPPRTGDTEAFF. CDR3 bases: TGTGCCAGCTCACCTCCCAGGACAGGAGACACTGAAGCTTTCTTT.

This sequence joins TRBV5-4 and TRBJ2-6; 7 bases line up with TRBD1. The CDR3 sequence is 18 residues long. Germline V gene data show CDR1 as SGHNT and CDR2 as YYREEE (reference sequence). J gave up 0 bases and V 3 bases, and 9 bases lay outside the gene matches. The DNA of the CDR3 is TGTGCCAGCAGCTCCCCTCGGGACAGCCTCTCTGGGGCCAACGTCCTGACTTTC. Protein product: CASSSPRDSLSGANVLTF.

A single count supports this clone. The chain recombines TRBV6-5 with TRBJ2-3, with TRBD2 identical over 7 bases. J gave up 4 bases and V 2 bases, and 9 bases lay outside the gene matches. The germline V gene has CDR1 MNHEY and CDR2 SVGAGI. This CDR3 has 16 amino acids. Here the CDR3 DNA reads TGTGCCAGCAGTTACCGCAGGACTAGAGGTGCAGATACGCAGTATTTT. Protein product: CASSYRRTRGADTQYF.

This chain connects TRBV7-8 to TRBJ1-2; 8 bases map to TRBD1. The CDR3 loop spans 15 amino acids. V trimming: 1 base; J trimming: 3 bases; junction bases outside the gene matches: 4. Germline assignment: CDR1 SGHVS and CDR2 FQNEAQ. CDR3 in DNA: TGTGCCAGCAGCTTAGTTCAGGGGGCGTACTATGGCTACACCTTC. This sequence encodes CASSLVQGAYYGYTF. The whole variable domain, filled in from reference TRBV7-8 and TRBJ1-2, reads GAGVSQSPRYKVAKRGQDVALRCDPISGHVSLFWYQQALGQGPEFLTYFQNEAQLDKSGLPSDRFFAERPEGSVSTLKIQRTQQEDSAVYLCASSLVQGAYYGYTFGSGTRLTVV.

This clone was observed a few times. The chain has TRBV11-2 and TRBJ1-2; D perhaps matches TRBD1 (5 bases). Germline values: CDR1 SGHAT, CDR2 FQNNGV. CDR3 length equals 16 residues. Trimming stripped 5 bases from V and 6 bases from J, with 22 bases between. Here the CDR3 reads CASSPPMGWGVHGYTF. The CDR3 coding sequence is TGTGCCAGCAGCCCGCCGATGGGGTGGGGGGTACATGGCTACACCTTC.